This T cell receptor beta chain was sequenced for a study of early T cells in non-severe SARS-CoV-2 infection. As for the study in general: Sequencing targeted bulk RNA from unsorted whole blood, leaving chains unpaired.

Germline loops: CDR1 SNHLY, CDR2 FYNNEI. This CDR3 has 13 residues. Trimming took off 5 bases at V and 6 bases at J, with 10 bases between the two ends. One entry per CDR3 protein results from TCRdb running MiXCR on the 5' RACE reads. The table has 85,000 to 100,000 distinct CDR3 sequences, about 12% seen once. This clonotype was counted a few times. The sequenced sample consisted of whole blood. The sequence was obtained from an adult who was a healthcare worker with PCR-confirmed SARS-CoV-2 infection or an uninfected control (not recorded which). The chain couples TRBV2 to TRBJ2-2; D may be TRBD2 (5 bases). CDR3 protein: CASSKGGPGELFF. Written as DNA, the CDR3 is TGTGCCAGCAGTAAAGGAGGACCCGGGGAGCTGTTTTTT. Variable domain in full (rest from reference TRBV2 and TRBJ2-2): EPEVTQTPSHQVTQMGQEVILRCVPISNHLYFYWYRQILGQKVEFLVSFYNNEISEKSEIFDDQFSVERPDGSNFTLKIRSTKLEDSAMYFCASSKGGPGELFFGEGSRLTVL.